Presented here are 20 T cell receptor beta chains from one specimen sequenced in a study of cytomegalovirus exposure and HLA in healthy donors. The study ran its PCR with 60 Vbeta and 13 Jbeta primers. Clones were sequenced by immunoSEQ multiplex PCR, and TCRdb holds only the in-frame ones, with some missing. The sample has under 200,000 clones, 75% to 90% seen once. Sequenced sample: PBMCs. These receptors originate from a human donor in good health.

V is TRBV5-8 and J is TRBJ2-7; weak D call: TRBD2 (6 bases). The CDR3 is made up of 15 amino acids. Trimming removed 4 bases from V and 5 bases from J, with 19 bases in between. Germline CDR1 SGHTS, CDR2 YDEGEE. CDR3 in DNA: TGTGCCAGCAGCAGCCCGGGACTCCCACCGGACGAGCAGTACTTC. It translates to CASSSPGLPPDEQYF. Variable domain in full (rest from reference TRBV5-8 and TRBJ2-7): EAGVTQSPTHLIKTRGQQATLRCSPISGHTSVYWYQQALGLGLQFLLWYDEGEERNRGNFPPRFSGRQFPNYSSELNVNALELEDSALYLCASSSPGLPPDEQYFGPGTRLTVT.

This clone came up once. The chain has TRBV28 and TRBJ2-7; 8 bases map to TRBD1. CDR1 is MDHEN, CDR2 SYDVKM, per germline. The V gene end was trimmed by 6 bases and the J gene end by 2 bases; junction bases not matched to a gene: 3. This CDR3 comprises 13 residues. The CDR3 loop is CASRPTGAYEQYF. The CDR3 DNA is TGTGCCAGCAGGCCGACAGGGGCCTACGAGCAGTACTTC.

The J gene is TRBJ1-1, the V gene TRBV6-1, with 7 nucleotides matching TRBD1. Trimming at V came to 2 bases and at J to 4 bases, leaving 4 bases not matched to a gene. The CDR3 has 14 amino acids. CDR1 and CDR2 (germline): MNHNS, SASEGT. The CDR3 sequence is CASSENRGGTEAFF. The CDR3 DNA follows: TGTGCCAGCAGTGAAAACAGGGGTGGCACTGAAGCTTTCTTT.

This chain connects TRBV11-3 to TRBJ2-5, with TRBD2 matching 10 bases. This CDR3 has 15 amino acids. Germline assignment: CDR1 SGHNT and CDR2 YENEEA. V lost 5 bases, J lost 4 bases, and 7 bases stayed unmatched. Written as DNA, the CDR3 is TGTGCCAGCAGCCAAAAGCGGGGGGGCCCAGAGACCCAGTACTTC. Protein product: CASSQKRGGPETQYF.

The chain combines TRBV5-1 with TRBJ2-7; 8 bases map to TRBD1. The J segment lost 2 bases and the V segment lost 4 bases, leaving 2 bases of the junction unmatched. Germline lookup yields CDR1 SGHRS and CDR2 YFSETQ. This CDR3 has 13 amino acids. The CDR3 region is CASSQQGAYEQYF. CDR3 coding DNA: TGCGCCAGCAGCCAACAGGGGGCCTACGAGCAGTACTTC.

The chain uses TRBV7-9 and TRBJ2-7; possibly TRBD1 for D (5 bases). Germline CDR1 and CDR2: SEHNR and FQNEAQ (reference sequence). This CDR3 contains 17 residues. The germline V and J ends were trimmed by 0 bases and 0 bases, with 15 bases remaining between them. The CDR3 DNA reads TGTGCCAGCAGCTTAGCGTCCAGGACACCCTACTCCTACGAGCAGTACTTC. It is translated as CASSLASRTPYSYEQYF.

This CDR3 is CASSLLQGINQPQHF. As DNA, the CDR3 is TGTGCCAGCAGCTTGCTACAGGGGATTAATCAGCCCCAGCATTTT. This chain joins TRBV5-8 and TRBJ1-5, with 7 bases matching TRBD1. The junction had 5 bases not matched to a gene; V was cut back by 1 base and J by 4 bases. Germline V gene data show CDR1 as SGHTS and CDR2 as YDEGEE. The CDR3 is made up of 15 amino acids.

The rearrangement joins TRBV19 to TRBJ1-1; 8 bases are shared with TRBD1. From germline, CDR1 is LNHDA and CDR2 SQIVND (reference sequence). With V trimmed by 1 base and J by 5 bases, 6 bases remained unmatched. The CDR3 is made up of 15 amino acids. CDR3 coding DNA: TGTGCCAGTAGTATAGTCCGACAGGGGAAGACTGAAGCTTTCTTT. Residues: CASSIVRQGKTEAFF.

This sequence joins TRBV5-1 and TRBJ2-7, with TRBD2 matching 8 bases. V was pared by 2 bases and J by 6 bases, with 13 bases of the junction left unmatched. The CDR3 is made up of 16 amino acids. Germline V gene data show CDR1 as SGHRS and CDR2 as YFSETQ. The DNA for the CDR3 is TGCGCCAGCAGCTTTTTGAGCGGGGGCCCGAAGATCGAGCAGTACTTC. As protein: CASSFLSGGPKIEQYF.

This rearrangement joins TRBV5-5 to TRBJ2-7, with D perhaps matching TRBD1 (6 bases). V was cut by 4 bases and J by 2 bases, with 10 bases left in between. This CDR3 has 13 residues. CDR1 SGHKS and CDR2 YYEKEE come from the germline V gene (reference sequence). The CDR3 DNA reads TGTGCCAGCAGCCCTAACAGGGCCTACGAGCAGTACTTC. Translated: CASSPNRAYEQYF.

The chain joins TRBV7-2 to TRBJ2-7; a possible D gene is TRBD2 (7 bases). The CDR3 spans 12 residues. CDR1 SGHTA and CDR2 FQGNSA come from the germline V gene. V gave up 5 bases and J gave up 6 bases, with 11 bases separating them. The CDR3 DNA is TGTGCCAGCAGCGGGGGGGCATTCGAGCAGTACTTC. Translating gives CASSGGAFEQYF.

The chain combines TRBV2 with TRBJ1-4; no clear D. This CDR3 has 17 residues. Germline loops: CDR1 SNHLY, CDR2 FYNNEI. V was trimmed by 2 bases and J by 0 bases, leaving 13 bases between them. The CDR3, as DNA: TGTGCCAGCAGTGAAAGCGGCAGTCTTGCAACTAATGAAAAACTGTTTTTT. Protein product: CASSESGSLATNEKLFF.

V and J are TRBV15 and TRBJ1-1, with D maybe TRBD1 (6 bases). Per germline, CDR1 LNHNV and CDR2 YYDKDF (reference sequence). Trimming cost V 0 bases and J 2 bases, with 10 bases left between them. The CDR3 loop spans 15 amino acids. Written as DNA, the CDR3 is TGTGCCACCAGCAGAGAGAAACAGGGAAACACTGAAGCTTTCTTT. The encoded protein is CATSREKQGNTEAFF.

This clone occurred once. The V and J genes are TRBV11-3 and TRBJ2-5; 7 positions match TRBD1. The germline V gene encodes CDR1 SGHNT and CDR2 YENEEA. Unmatched junction bases numbered 9, after V lost 5 bases and J lost 0 bases. This CDR3 spans 16 amino acids. Written as DNA, the CDR3 is TGTGCCAGCAGCCAACCCGGGACAGCGTACCAAGAGACCCAGTACTTC. Translating gives CASSQPGTAYQETQYF.

V and J are TRBV6-1 and TRBJ1-6; no clear D. Trimming took off 6 bases at V and 9 bases at J, with 9 bases between the two ends. Germline V gene lookup returns CDR1 MNHNS and CDR2 SASEGT. The CDR3 is 12 residues long. CDR3 coding DNA: TGTGCCAGCAGGGAGTATGGTTCACCCCTCCACTTT. This translates into CASREYGSPLHF.

The chain combines TRBV4-2 with TRBJ1-6, with TRBD1 matching over 10 bases. Losses at the gene ends were 0 bases for V and 7 bases for J; bases not matched to a gene: 6. CDR1 is LGHNA and CDR2 is YNFKEQ in the germline V gene. The CDR3 length is 17 residues. In DNA, the CDR3 is TGTGCCAGCAGCCAAGAGACAGGGGGCGGTCTGAATTCACCCCTCCACTTT. Its protein is CASSQETGGGLNSPLHF.

This clone has just a few counts. The same CDR3 can be traced to other DNA sequences in this sample. This chain joins TRBV7-2 and TRBJ2-7; D is ambiguous. V was pared by 5 bases and J by 1 base, with 3 bases between. The CDR3 totals 11 residues. In germline, CDR1 is SGHTA, CDR2 FQGNSA. The CDR3 DNA reads as TGTGCCAGCAGCCCGTCCTACGAGCAGTACTTC. It specifies CASSPSYEQYF.

This chain joins TRBV11-3 and TRBJ1-4; TRBD1 might be the D (5 bases). CDR1 and CDR2 from the germline V gene are SGHNT and YENEEA. The CDR3 consists of 14 residues. V shed 5 bases and J shed 4 bases, with 11 bases lying between them. The CDR3 DNA follows: TGTGCCAGCAGCACGCGACAGATTAATGAAAAACTGTTTTTT. The encoded protein is CASSTRQINEKLFF.

The chain couples TRBV23-1 to TRBJ2-7, with D possibly TRBD2 on 5 matching bases. TRBV23-1 carries the ORF label, with uncertain function. This CDR3 has 14 amino acids. Trimming removed 0 bases from V and 4 bases from J, with 10 bases in between. CDR3 sequence reads: CASSQSPGWYEQYF. The DNA for the CDR3 is TGCGCCAGCAGTCAATCGCCGGGGTGGTACGAGCAGTACTTC.

J is TRBJ2-1 and V is TRBV7-8, with a tentative D call TRBD1 (5 bases). This CDR3 is 18 amino acids long. Germline V gene data show CDR1 as SGHVS and CDR2 as FQNEAQ. Trimming stripped 1 base from V and 9 bases from J, with 25 bases between. The CDR3 reads CASSLGGPYRVDNSEQFF. The CDR3 DNA reads as TGTGCCAGCAGCTTAGGGGGCCCCTATAGGGTAGATAACAGTGAGCAGTTCTTC.